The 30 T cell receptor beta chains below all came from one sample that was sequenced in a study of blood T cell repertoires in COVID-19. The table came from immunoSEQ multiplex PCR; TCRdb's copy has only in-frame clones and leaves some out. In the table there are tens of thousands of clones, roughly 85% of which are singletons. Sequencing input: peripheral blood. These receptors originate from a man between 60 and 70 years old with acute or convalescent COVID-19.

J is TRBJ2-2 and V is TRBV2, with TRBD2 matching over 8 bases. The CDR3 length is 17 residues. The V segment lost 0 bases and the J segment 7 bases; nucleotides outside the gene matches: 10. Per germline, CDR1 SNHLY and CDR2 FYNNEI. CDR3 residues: CASSEAPSGRMHGELFF. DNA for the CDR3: TGTGCCAGCAGTGAAGCCCCCAGCGGGAGAATGCACGGGGAGCTGTTTTTT.

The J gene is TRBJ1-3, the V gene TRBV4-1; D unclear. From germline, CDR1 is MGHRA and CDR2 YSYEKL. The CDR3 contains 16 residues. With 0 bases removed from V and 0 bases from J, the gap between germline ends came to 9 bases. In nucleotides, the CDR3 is TGCGCCAGCAGCCAAGACGGAGGGCCCTCTGGAAACACCATATATTTT. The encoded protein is CASSQDGGPSGNTIYF.

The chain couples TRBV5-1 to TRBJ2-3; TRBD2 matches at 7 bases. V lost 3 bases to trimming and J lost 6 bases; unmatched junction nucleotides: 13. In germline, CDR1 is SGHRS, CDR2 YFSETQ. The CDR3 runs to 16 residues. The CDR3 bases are TGCGCCAGCAGCTCGTCCGGGAGGACCGGATCGGATACGCAGTATTTT. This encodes CASSSSGRTGSDTQYF.

CDR3: CASGRTGPNTGELFF. As DNA, the CDR3 is TGTGCTAGTGGTCGGACAGGACCGAACACCGGGGAGCTGTTTTTT. This rearrangement joins TRBV12-5 to TRBJ2-2, with 7 bases that match TRBD1. After removal of 5 bases from V and 0 bases from J, the junction contained 3 bases not matched to a gene. The germline CDR1 and CDR2 sequences are LGHNT and FRNRAP. This CDR3 is 15 amino acids long.

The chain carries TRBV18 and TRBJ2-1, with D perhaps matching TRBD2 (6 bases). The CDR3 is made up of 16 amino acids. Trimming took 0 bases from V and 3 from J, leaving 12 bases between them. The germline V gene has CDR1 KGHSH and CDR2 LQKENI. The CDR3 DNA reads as TGTGCCAGCTCACCACCATGGAGGGGAGGCTACAATGAGCAGTTCTTC. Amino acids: CASSPPWRGGYNEQFF.

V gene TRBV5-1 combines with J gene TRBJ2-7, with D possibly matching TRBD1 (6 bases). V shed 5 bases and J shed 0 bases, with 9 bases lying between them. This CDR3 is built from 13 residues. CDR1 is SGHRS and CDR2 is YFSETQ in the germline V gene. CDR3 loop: CASRGTFSYEQYF. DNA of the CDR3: TGCGCCAGCAGGGGGACATTCTCCTACGAGCAGTACTTC.

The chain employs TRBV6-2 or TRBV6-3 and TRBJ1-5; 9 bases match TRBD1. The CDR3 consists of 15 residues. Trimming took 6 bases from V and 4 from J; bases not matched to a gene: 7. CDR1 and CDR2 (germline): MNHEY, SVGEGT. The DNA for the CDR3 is TGTGCCAGCAGCCAATCCGGGACAGGGAATCAGCCCCAGCATTTT. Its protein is CASSQSGTGNQPQHF.

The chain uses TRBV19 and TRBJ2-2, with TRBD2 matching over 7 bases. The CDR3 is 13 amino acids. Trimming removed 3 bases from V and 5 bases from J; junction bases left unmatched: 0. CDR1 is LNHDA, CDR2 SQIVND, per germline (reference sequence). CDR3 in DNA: TGTGCCAGTAGTATCGGGGGGACCGGGGAGCTGTTTTTT. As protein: CASSIGGTGELFF.

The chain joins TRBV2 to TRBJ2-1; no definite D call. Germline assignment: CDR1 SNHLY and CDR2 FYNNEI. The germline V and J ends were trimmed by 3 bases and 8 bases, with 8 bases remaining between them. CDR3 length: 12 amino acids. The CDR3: CASSDRSHEQFF. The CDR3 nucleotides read TGTGCCAGCAGTGATAGGAGTCATGAGCAGTTCTTC.

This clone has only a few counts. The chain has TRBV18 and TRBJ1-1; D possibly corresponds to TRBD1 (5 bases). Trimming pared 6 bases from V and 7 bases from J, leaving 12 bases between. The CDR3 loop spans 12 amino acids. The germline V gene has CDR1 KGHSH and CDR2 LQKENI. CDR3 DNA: TGTGCCAGCTCTCACCCGGGGGGTGAAGCTTTCTTT. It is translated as CASSHPGGEAFF.

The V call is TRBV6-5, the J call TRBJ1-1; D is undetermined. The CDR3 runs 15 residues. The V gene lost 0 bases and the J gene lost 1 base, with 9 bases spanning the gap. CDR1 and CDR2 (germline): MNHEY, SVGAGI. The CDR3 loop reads CASSYSGGQNTEAFF. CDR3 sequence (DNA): TGTGCCAGCAGTTACTCGGGCGGGCAGAACACTGAAGCTTTCTTT.

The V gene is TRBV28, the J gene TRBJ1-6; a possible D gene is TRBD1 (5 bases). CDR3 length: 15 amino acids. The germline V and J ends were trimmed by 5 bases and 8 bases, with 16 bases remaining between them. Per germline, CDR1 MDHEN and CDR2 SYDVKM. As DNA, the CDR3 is TGTGCCAGCAGTCCCCCGGGGGGTGGGGATTCACCCCTCCACTTT. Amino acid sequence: CASSPPGGGDSPLHF.

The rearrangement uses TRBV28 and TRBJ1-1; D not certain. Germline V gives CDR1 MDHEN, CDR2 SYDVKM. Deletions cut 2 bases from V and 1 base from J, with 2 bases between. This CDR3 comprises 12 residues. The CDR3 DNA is TGTGCCAGCAGTTTACGGAACACTGAAGCTTTCTTT. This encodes CASSLRNTEAFF.

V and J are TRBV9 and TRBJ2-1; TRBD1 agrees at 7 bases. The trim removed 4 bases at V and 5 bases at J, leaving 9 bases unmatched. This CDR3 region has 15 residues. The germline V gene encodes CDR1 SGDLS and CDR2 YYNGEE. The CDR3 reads CASSLGTVRNNEQFF. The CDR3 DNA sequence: TGTGCCAGCAGCCTCGGGACAGTGCGGAACAATGAGCAGTTCTTC. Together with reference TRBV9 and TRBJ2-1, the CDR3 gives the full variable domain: DSGVTQTPKHLITATGQRVTLRCSPRSGDLSVYWYQQSLDQGLQFLIQYYNGEERAKGNILERFSAQQFPDLHSELNLSSLELGDSALYFCASSLGTVRNNEQFFGPGTRLTVL.

The CDR3 region has the DNA TGTGCCAGCAGCCCAGAATTGGGGACTAGCGGGAGAGGGGGCGGCTCCTACGAGCAGTACTTC. This translates into CASSPELGTSGRGGGSYEQYF. The chain joins TRBV4-2 to TRBJ2-7, with 14 bases lining up with TRBD2. The CDR3 loop spans 21 amino acids. Looked up from germline, CDR1 is LGHNA and CDR2 is YNFKEQ. Trimming at V came to 4 bases and at J to 0 bases, leaving 17 bases not matched to a gene.

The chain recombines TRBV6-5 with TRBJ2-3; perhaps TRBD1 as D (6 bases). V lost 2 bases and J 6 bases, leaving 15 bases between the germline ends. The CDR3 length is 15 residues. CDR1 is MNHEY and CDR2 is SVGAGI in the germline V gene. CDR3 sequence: CASSYEGGSGDTQYF. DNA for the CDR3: TGTGCCAGCAGTTACGAAGGGGGATCAGGGGATACGCAGTATTTT.

The CDR3 is CASSLLAGVDTEAFF. CDR3 DNA: TGCGCCAGCAGCTTGTTAGCAGGGGTCGACACTGAAGCTTTCTTT. The chain joins TRBV5-1 to TRBJ1-1; D perhaps matches TRBD1 (6 bases). Trimming left V 1 base short and J 3 bases short, with 13 bases between. The CDR3 consists of 15 residues. Germline-derived CDR1 and CDR2 are SGHRS and YFSETQ.

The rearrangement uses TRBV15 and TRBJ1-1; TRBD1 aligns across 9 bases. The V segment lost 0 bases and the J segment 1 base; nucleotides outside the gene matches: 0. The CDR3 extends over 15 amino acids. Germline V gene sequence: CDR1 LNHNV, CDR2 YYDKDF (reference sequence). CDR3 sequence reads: CATSREDRGNTEAFF. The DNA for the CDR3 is TGTGCCACCAGCAGAGAGGACAGGGGGAACACTGAAGCTTTCTTT.

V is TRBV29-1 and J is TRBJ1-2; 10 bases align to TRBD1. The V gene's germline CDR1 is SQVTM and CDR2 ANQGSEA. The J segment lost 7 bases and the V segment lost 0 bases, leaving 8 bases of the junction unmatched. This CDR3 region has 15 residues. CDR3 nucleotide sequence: TGCAGCGTTGAAGATAGGGACAGGGGATCTCGTGGCTACACCTTC. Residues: CSVEDRDRGSRGYTF.

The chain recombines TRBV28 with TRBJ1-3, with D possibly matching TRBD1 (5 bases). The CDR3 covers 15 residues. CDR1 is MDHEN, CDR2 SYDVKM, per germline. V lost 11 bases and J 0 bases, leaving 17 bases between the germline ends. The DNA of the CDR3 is TGTGCCTGTGGCCCAGGGATGCCCTCTGGAAACACCATATATTTT. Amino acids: CACGPGMPSGNTIYF. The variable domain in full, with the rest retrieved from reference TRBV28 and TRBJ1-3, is DVKVTQSSRYLVKRTGEKVFLECVQDMDHENMFWYRQDPGLGLRLIYFSYDVKMKEKGDIPEGYSVSREKKERFSLILESASTNQTSMYLCACGPGMPSGNTIYFGEGSWLTVV.

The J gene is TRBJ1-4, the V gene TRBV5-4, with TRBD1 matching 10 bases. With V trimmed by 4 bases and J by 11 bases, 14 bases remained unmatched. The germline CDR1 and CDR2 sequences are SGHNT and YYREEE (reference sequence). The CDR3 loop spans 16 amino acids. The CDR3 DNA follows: TGTGCCAGCAGCACCTGGGGCGGGACAGGGGTGAGGAAACTGTTTTTT. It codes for CASSTWGGTGVRKLFF.

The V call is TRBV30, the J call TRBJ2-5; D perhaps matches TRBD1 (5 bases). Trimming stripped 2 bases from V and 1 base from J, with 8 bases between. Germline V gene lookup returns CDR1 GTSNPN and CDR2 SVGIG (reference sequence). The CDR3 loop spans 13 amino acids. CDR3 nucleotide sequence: TGTGCCTGGAGTTGGGGCCCCCAAGAGACCCAGTACTTC. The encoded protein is CAWSWGPQETQYF.

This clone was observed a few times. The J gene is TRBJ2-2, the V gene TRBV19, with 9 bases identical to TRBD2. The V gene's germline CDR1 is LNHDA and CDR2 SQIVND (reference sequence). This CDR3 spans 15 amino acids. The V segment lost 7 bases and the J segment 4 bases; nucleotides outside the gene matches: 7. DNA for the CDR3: TGTGCCAGTAATCCGCGGGAGGGCCGCACCGGGGAGCTGTTTTTT. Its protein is CASNPREGRTGELFF.

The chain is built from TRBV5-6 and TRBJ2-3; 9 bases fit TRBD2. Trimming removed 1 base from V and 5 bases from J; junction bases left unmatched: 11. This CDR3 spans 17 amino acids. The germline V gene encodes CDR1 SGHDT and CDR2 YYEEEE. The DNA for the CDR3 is TGTGCCAGCAGCTTGAATGGGGCGGGAGGGTCACAAGATACGCAGTATTTT. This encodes CASSLNGAGGSQDTQYF.

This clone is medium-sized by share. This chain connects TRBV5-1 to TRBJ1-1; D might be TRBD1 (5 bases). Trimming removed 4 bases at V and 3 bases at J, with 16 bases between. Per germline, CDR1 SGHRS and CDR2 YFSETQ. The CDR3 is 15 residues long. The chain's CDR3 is CASSPGSKGDTEAFF. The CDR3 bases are TGCGCCAGCAGCCCCGGTTCAAAAGGGGACACTGAAGCTTTCTTT.

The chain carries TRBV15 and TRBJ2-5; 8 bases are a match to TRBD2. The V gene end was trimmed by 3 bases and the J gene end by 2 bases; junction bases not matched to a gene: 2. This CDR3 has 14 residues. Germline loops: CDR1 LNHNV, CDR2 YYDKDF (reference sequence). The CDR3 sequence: CATSSREGQETQYF. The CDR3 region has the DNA TGTGCCACCAGCAGCCGGGAGGGACAAGAGACCCAGTACTTC.

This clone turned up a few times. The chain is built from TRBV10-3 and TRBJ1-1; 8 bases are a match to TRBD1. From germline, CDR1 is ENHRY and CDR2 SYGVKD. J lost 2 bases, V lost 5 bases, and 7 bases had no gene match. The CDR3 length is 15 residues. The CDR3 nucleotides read TGTGCCATCAGTAATAAGGACAGGGCTAACACTGAAGCTTTCTTT. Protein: CAISNKDRANTEAFF.

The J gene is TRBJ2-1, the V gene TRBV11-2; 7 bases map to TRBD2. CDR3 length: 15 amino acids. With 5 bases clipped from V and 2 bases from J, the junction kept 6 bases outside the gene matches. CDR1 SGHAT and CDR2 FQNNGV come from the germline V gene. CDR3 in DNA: TGTGCCAGCAGCGGGACGGGAGGCGCCTACAATGAGCAGTTCTTC. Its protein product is CASSGTGGAYNEQFF.

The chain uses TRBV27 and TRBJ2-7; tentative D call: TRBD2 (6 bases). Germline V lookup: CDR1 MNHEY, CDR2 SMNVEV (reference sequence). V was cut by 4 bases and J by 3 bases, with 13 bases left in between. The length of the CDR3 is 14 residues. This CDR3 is CASSSRDSFYEQYF. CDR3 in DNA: TGTGCCAGCAGTTCCAGGGACTCCTTCTACGAGCAGTACTTC.

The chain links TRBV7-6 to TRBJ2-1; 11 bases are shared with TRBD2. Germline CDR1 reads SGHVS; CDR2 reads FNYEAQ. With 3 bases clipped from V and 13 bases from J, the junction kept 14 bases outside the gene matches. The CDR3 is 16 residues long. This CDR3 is CASSLGLADSGGRQFF. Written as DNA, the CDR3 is TGTGCCAGCAGCTTGGGACTAGCGGACTCCGGGGGGAGACAGTTCTTC. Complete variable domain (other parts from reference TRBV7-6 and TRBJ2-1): GAGVSQSPRYKVTKRGQDVALRCDPISGHVSLYWYRQALGQGPEFLTYFNYEAQQDKSGLPNDRFSAERPEGSISTLTIQRTEQRDSAMYRCASSLGLADSGGRQFFGPGTRLTVL.